This TCR beta chain was observed in a study of blood T cell repertoires in COVID-19. The protocol was immunoSEQ multiplex PCR, while the TCRdb copy is restricted to in-frame clones and leaves out a portion. Of 200,000 to 250,000 clones in the sample, approximately 83% are singletons; the top ten hold roughly 1.3%. V was clipped by 5 bases and J by 5 bases; unmatched bases: 3. This CDR3 spans 13 amino acids. CDR1 SGHTA and CDR2 FQGNSA come from the germline V gene. This receptor was identified in a woman aged 25 to 39 with COVID-19, enrolled during active disease. This chain joins TRBV7-2 and TRBJ1-5; 7 nucleotides line up with TRBD1. The sequencing input was peripheral blood. This chain's CDR3 is CASSIDRDQPQHF. The CDR3 nucleotides read TGTGCCAGCAGCATCGACAGGGATCAGCCCCAGCATTTT.